The present T cell receptor beta chain was sequenced within a study of T cell responses to AZD1222 COVID-19 vaccine. Broader study findings: All repertoire sampling was performed exclusively after the peak T cell response.

V lost 1 base, J lost 4 bases, and 11 bases lay in between. The CDR3 covers 14 residues. Germline V gene sequence: CDR1 SGHDT, CDR2 YYEEEE. Profiled with immunoSEQ multiplex PCR; TCRdb holds only in-frame clones, not every one. The profile covers 120,000 or so clones, with 70% to 90% appearing a single time and less than 6% taken by the ten largest. This clone was detected once. Its matching antigen is unknown. Here the sequenced sample was peripheral blood, taken on day 0 of AZD1222 vaccination. This chain uses TRBV5-6 with TRBJ2-5, with D tentatively TRBD2 (6 bases). This receptor was taken from an adult in good health. The CDR3 nucleotides read TGTGCCAGCAGCTTGTCGGGGGTGTTAGAGACCCAGTACTTC. Translating gives CASSLSGVLETQYF.